The clone carrying this TCR beta chain was counted at least ten times. TCRdb analysed the 5' RACE reads with MiXCR anew, one entry per CDR3 protein. The repertoire holds tens of thousands of distinct CDR3 sequences, with around 9.6% as singletons. The data belong to a study of early T cells in non-severe SARS-CoV-2 infection. V lost 4 bases, J lost 11 bases, and 12 bases lay in between. This CDR3 is built from 12 residues. Germline-derived CDR1 and CDR2 are SGHVS and FQNEAQ. The chain joins TRBV7-8 to TRBJ2-1; D not certain. Sequenced material: whole blood, taken at baseline. This TCR came from an adult who was a healthcare worker with PCR-confirmed SARS-CoV-2 infection or an uninfected control (not recorded which). The CDR3 spells CASSSSAPKQFF. In DNA form, the CDR3 reads TGTGCCAGCAGCTCATCAGCGCCTAAGCAGTTCTTC.